The sequence of this T cell receptor (beta chain) was determined in a study of blood T cells in healthy people across ages. Study in general: In model experiments, template switching was able to capture about one barcoded beta molecule for every two T cells that were present. Notes on the study in general: What prevented conclusive comparison of naive and antigen-experienced cells was that PBMCs were unsorted.

The CDR3 consists of 15 residues. Germline CDR1 reads SGHRS; CDR2 reads YFSETQ. This clonotype has ten or more counts. Its antigen is as yet unknown. At one boundary the junction diverges from the germline segment, which might be a read error. Drawing of peripheral blood yielded roughly 9.3 milliliters from each donor. A sample-barcoded 5' primer and a J-beta primer mix were used in a second PCR of roughly 7 to 11 cycles. Every single cDNA molecule received a tag from a template-switch adaptor with 12 random nucleotides. TCRdb used MiXCR to reprocess the 5' RACE reads, holding one entry per CDR3 protein. Here the sample spans about 900,000 distinct CDR3 sequences, 40% to 60% being singletons.

The clonotype originates from a young man in good health. The chain uses TRBV5-1 and TRBJ2-1, with D maybe TRBD1 (6 bases). The sample taken for sequencing was blood. The CDR3 sequence: CASSLEGVSYNEQFF. CDR3 sequence (DNA): TGTGCCAGCAGCTTAGAGGGGGTGAGCTACAATGAGCAGTTCTTC.